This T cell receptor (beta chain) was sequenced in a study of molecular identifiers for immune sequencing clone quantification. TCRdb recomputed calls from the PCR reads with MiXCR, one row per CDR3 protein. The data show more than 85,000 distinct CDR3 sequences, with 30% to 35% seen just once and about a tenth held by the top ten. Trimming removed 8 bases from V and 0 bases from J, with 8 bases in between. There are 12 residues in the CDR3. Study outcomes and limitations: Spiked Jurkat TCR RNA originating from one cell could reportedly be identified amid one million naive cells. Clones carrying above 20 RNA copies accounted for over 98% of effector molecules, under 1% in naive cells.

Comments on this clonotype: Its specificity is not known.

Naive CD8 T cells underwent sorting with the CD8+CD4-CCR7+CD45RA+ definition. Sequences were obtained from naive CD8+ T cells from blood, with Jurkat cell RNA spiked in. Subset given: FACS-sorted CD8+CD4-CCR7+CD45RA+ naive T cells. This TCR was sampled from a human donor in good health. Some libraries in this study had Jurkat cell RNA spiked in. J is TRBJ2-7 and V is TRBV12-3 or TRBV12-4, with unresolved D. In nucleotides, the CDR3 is TGTGCCAGCGGATATAGCTCCTACGAGCAGTACTTC. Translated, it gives CASGYSSYEQYF.